This T cell receptor beta chain stems from a study of shared clonotypes between healthy human individuals. In germline, CDR1 is MNHEY, CDR2 SVGAGI. The CDR3 loop spans 14 amino acids. The germline V and J ends were trimmed by 6 bases and 5 bases, with 15 bases remaining between them. Some clones are missing from TCRdb's copy, which holds only in-frame ones; the method was immunoSEQ multiplex PCR. The table lists about 680,000 clones, 73% of them singletons. Sequenced input: memory CD4+ T cells sorted from blood. Subset in this sample: CD45RA-negative fraction. This receptor was taken from a woman under 40 in good health. The V gene is TRBV6-5, the J gene TRBJ2-3; TRBD2 might be the D (7 bases). CDR3 bases: TGTGCCAGCAGGAGAGGGAGGGGGGTAGATACGCAGTATTTT. It encodes CASRRGRGVDTQYF.